What follows is one T cell receptor beta chain and its context. Its antigen is currently unknown. Sequenced by immunoSEQ multiplex PCR; TCRdb stores in-frame clones only, minus some. The table has about 150,000 clones, 86% seen once. This entry comes from a study of T cell responses to AZD1222 COVID-19 vaccine. General observations from the study: Nearly half of spike-specific TCRs reportedly target unmutated variant regions.

The CDR3 has 15 amino acids. V was clipped by 5 bases and J by 10 bases, with 18 bases between them. The germline V gene encodes CDR1 MNHEY and CDR2 SMNVEV (reference sequence). The receptor was isolated from an adult in good health. The sample was peripheral blood, taken on day 0 of MenACWY control vaccination. The V gene is TRBV27, the J gene TRBJ1-6, with D unresolved. The DNA for the CDR3 is TGTGCCAGCAGTGCGCCCCCTGGCTGGAACTCACCCCTCCACTTT. Protein sequence: CASSAPPGWNSPLHF.